This passage covers 18 T cell receptor beta chains from one sample sequenced in a study of blood T cell repertoires in COVID-19. Clones were sequenced by immunoSEQ multiplex PCR, and TCRdb holds only the in-frame ones, with some missing. Here the sample spans roughly 100,000 clones, roughly 86% being singletons. Sample: peripheral blood. The receptors stem from a man in his forties with active or convalescent COVID-19.

V gene TRBV27 combines with J gene TRBJ2-1, with D possibly TRBD1 on 5 matching bases. V was shortened by 2 bases and J by 2 bases, with 10 bases between the two germline ends. The CDR3 extends over 15 amino acids. The V gene's germline CDR1 is MNHEY and CDR2 SMNVEV (reference sequence). In DNA, the CDR3 is TGTGCCAGCAGTTTACAGGGCCAGGCCTACAATGAGCAGTTCTTC. Translating gives CASSLQGQAYNEQFF.

The CDR3, as DNA: TGTGCCAGCACGGGCCTAGCGGGGAACACAGATACGCAGTATTTT. It yields the protein CASTGLAGNTDTQYF. V is TRBV2 and J is TRBJ2-3, with 9 bases lining up with TRBD2. The CDR3 length is 15 residues. The J segment lost 2 bases and the V segment lost 7 bases, leaving 7 bases of the junction unmatched. From germline, CDR1 is SNHLY and CDR2 FYNNEI.

V gene TRBV19 combines with J gene TRBJ2-2, with TRBD1 as a possible D gene (6 bases). Per the germline V gene, CDR1 is LNHDA and CDR2 is SQIVND (reference sequence). This CDR3 has 15 amino acids. V was clipped by 7 bases and J by 0 bases, with 12 bases between them. In DNA form, the CDR3 reads TGTGCCAGTAACCTACAGGGTACGAACACCGGGGAGCTGTTTTTT. It encodes CASNLQGTNTGELFF.

The V call is TRBV27, the J call TRBJ2-1; 9 nucleotides line up with TRBD1. CDR1 and CDR2 (germline): MNHEY, SMNVEV (reference sequence). V was pared by 8 bases and J by 9 bases, with 14 bases of the junction left unmatched. CDR3 length equals 15 residues. The DNA for the CDR3 is TGTGCCAGCCGTTACCGGGACAGGGTGATGTCTGAGCAGTTCTTC. The encoded protein is CASRYRDRVMSEQFF.

As concerns this clone: Different DNA sequences within this sample yield the same CDR3. The chain combines TRBV7-2 with TRBJ1-1; maybe TRBD1 (5 bases). The V gene's germline CDR1 is SGHTA and CDR2 FQGNSA. CDR3 length: 13 residues. With 5 bases removed from V and 4 bases from J, the gap between germline ends came to 11 bases. The CDR3 region is CASSLRQLTEAFF. The CDR3 DNA is TGTGCCAGCAGCCTTAGACAGCTCACTGAAGCTTTCTTT.

In its sample, this clone was seen once. V and J are TRBV21-1 and TRBJ1-1; the tabulated D call, TRBD1, remains unverified against the DNA. TRBV21-1 is termed a pseudogene. There are 12 residues in the CDR3. The CDR3 DNA is TGTGCCAGCAGCAAACAGAACACTGAAGCTTTCTTT. Amino acids: CASSKQNTEAFF.

This chain uses TRBV5-3 with TRBJ2-7; D remains unclear. TRBV5-3 is marked as an open reading frame, function uncertain. Trimming removed 1 base at V and 3 bases at J, with 5 bases between. CDR3 length equals 12 residues. The CDR3 loop reads CARSLPSYEQYF. The CDR3 coding sequence is TGTGCCAGAAGCTTGCCCAGCTACGAGCAGTACTTC.

Only a few counts were recorded for this clone. The chain links TRBV28 to TRBJ2-5; 7 bases match TRBD1. Trimming cost V 8 bases and J 7 bases; bases outside gene matches: 10. Per germline, CDR1 MDHEN and CDR2 SYDVKM. There are 13 residues in the CDR3. The CDR3 coding sequence is TGTGCCAGCGTCAAGGGAGCAGGGGGGACCCAGTACTTC. Protein product: CASVKGAGGTQYF.

The chain combines TRBV30 with TRBJ2-2; 12 positions agree with TRBD2. This CDR3 comprises 15 residues. The germline V gene encodes CDR1 GTSNPN and CDR2 SVGIG (reference sequence). V shed 5 bases and J 7 bases; nucleotides not matched to a gene: 8. Here the CDR3 DNA reads TGTGCCTGGGCCCGACTAGCGGGGGAGGGCGGGGAGCTGTTTTTT. This encodes CAWARLAGEGGELFF.

This chain joins TRBV7-8 and TRBJ1-5; 8 bases align to TRBD1. The junction had 3 bases not matched to a gene; V was cut back by 5 bases and J by 0 bases. Germline V gene data show CDR1 as SGHVS and CDR2 as FQNEAQ. The CDR3 runs to 15 residues. Written as DNA, the CDR3 is TGTGCCAGCAGCGGAGGACAGGGTAGCAATCAGCCCCAGCATTTT. Protein: CASSGGQGSNQPQHF.

V usage is TRBV5-3 and J usage is TRBJ1-1; D perhaps matches TRBD1 (5 bases). TRBV5-3 is marked as an open reading frame, function uncertain. The CDR3 extends over 14 amino acids. V was cut by 3 bases and J by 4 bases, with 13 bases left in between. The CDR3 DNA reads TGTGCCAGAAGCTCCTCCAGGGAGGGCACTGAAGCTTTCTTT. Translation gives CARSSSREGTEAFF.

V is TRBV5-6 and J is TRBJ1-6; D call uncertain. V was pared by 2 bases and J by 0 bases, with 6 bases between. This CDR3 contains 15 residues. The germline gives CDR1 SGHDT, CDR2 YYEEEE. In DNA, the CDR3 is TGTGCCAGCAGCTTCGGAGTCTCCTATAATTCACCCCTCCACTTT. The encoded protein is CASSFGVSYNSPLHF.

The chain joins TRBV5-3 to TRBJ1-1, with D uncertain. TRBV5-3 is reported as an ORF; its role is uncertain. Trimming removed 0 bases at V and 3 bases at J, with 6 bases between. The CDR3 sequence is 13 residues long. Written as DNA, the CDR3 is TGTGCCAGAAGCTTGGCCCTTCACACTGAAGCTTTCTTT. Its translation is CARSLALHTEAFF.

In its sample, this clone was seen a few times. V gene TRBV27 combines with J gene TRBJ1-5; no clear D. The CDR3 has 14 amino acids. The germline V gene has CDR1 MNHEY and CDR2 SMNVEV (reference sequence). The V end lost 6 bases, the J end lost 3 bases, and 12 bases lay between the germline ends. The CDR3 spells CASRSGVLNQPQHF. CDR3 nucleotide sequence: TGTGCCAGCAGGAGTGGAGTCCTCAATCAGCCCCAGCATTTT.

This rearrangement joins TRBV6-5 to TRBJ2-7; 7 bases align to TRBD1. J was trimmed by 4 bases and V by 6 bases; bases with no gene match: 9. The CDR3 spans 14 residues. Germline V gene lookup returns CDR1 MNHEY and CDR2 SVGAGI. CDR3 in amino acids: CASRATGQGYEQYF. CDR3 bases: TGTGCCAGCAGGGCGACAGGGCAGGGGTACGAGCAGTACTTC.

V usage is TRBV7-2 and J usage is TRBJ2-5, with D maybe TRBD1 (6 bases). Trimming pared 0 bases from V and 2 bases from J, leaving 7 bases between. The germline V gene has CDR1 SGHTA and CDR2 FQGNSA. This CDR3 region has 14 residues. The CDR3 DNA is TGTGCCAGCAGCTTAGCGGGGGCACAAGAGACCCAGTACTTC. This translates into CASSLAGAQETQYF.

This clone occurred a few times. V is TRBV5-6 and J is TRBJ2-1; D might be TRBD2 (8 bases). The CDR3 runs to 18 residues. Germline V gene sequence: CDR1 SGHDT, CDR2 YYEEEE. Trimming removed 0 bases from V and 1 base from J, with 17 bases in between. CDR3 amino acids: CASSLEGASGFSYNEQFF. The CDR3 nucleotides read TGTGCCAGCAGCTTGGAGGGGGCTAGCGGGTTTTCCTACAATGAGCAGTTCTTC.

This clone appeared once. CDR3 region: CASTHGGDYSTDTQYF. CDR3 in DNA: TGTGCCTCAACTCATGGAGGGGATTATAGCACAGATACGCAGTATTTT. This chain joins TRBV30 and TRBJ2-3; the D gene is possibly TRBD2 (6 bases). The CDR3 has 16 amino acids. V was cut by 7 bases and J by 0 bases, with 20 bases left in between. Germline CDR1 GTSNPN, CDR2 SVGIG (reference sequence).